This TCR beta chain was documented in a study of blood T cell repertoires in COVID-19. Study context: Samples came from the United States, Italy and Spain, spanning acute and convalescent COVID-19. From T cells, B-cell-depleted T cells, or PBMCs came the material, which was cDNA or gDNA.

This CDR3 spans 15 amino acids. In germline, CDR1 is SNHLY, CDR2 FYNNEI. The V and J ends lost 6 bases and 0 bases, in that order; junction bases with no gene match: 5. The data were produced by immunoSEQ multiplex PCR, yet TCRdb's version contains in-frame clones alone and is incomplete. The data hold 80,000 to 100,000 clones, with more than 70% observed a single time. Sequenced: peripheral blood. The sequence came from a woman aged 55-70 years in a cohort sampled during active or convalescent COVID-19. This chain joins TRBV2 and TRBJ1-5, with 7 nucleotides matching TRBD1. The CDR3 nucleotides are TGTGCCAGCAGACGGGACAGTTATAGCAATCAGCCCCAGCATTTT. As protein: CASRRDSYSNQPQHF. The full variable domain, with the rest looked up from reference TRBV2 and TRBJ1-5, is EPEVTQTPSHQVTQMGQEVILRCVPISNHLYFYWYRQILGQKVEFLVSFYNNEISEKSEIFDDQFSVERPDGSNFTLKIRSTKLEDSAMYFCASRRDSYSNQPQHFGDGTRLSIL.